The source of this T cell receptor beta chain is a study of CD8+CD57+ T cells in acquired aplastic anemia. All sequencing subjects had displayed CD8+CD57+ cell expansion on flow cytometry. Every patient was diagnosed with severe acquired aplastic anemia. Patients had received no therapy at the time of blood sampling. TCR beta VDJ and CDR3 were profiled, and genomic DNA was the template. TCRdb processed the reads anew with MiXCR; each CDR3 protein has one entry. The table includes just over 450,000 distinct CDR3 sequences, about a third detected once. There are many counts of this clonotype. V lost 3 bases, J lost 3 bases, and 12 bases lay in between. Germline-derived CDR1 and CDR2 are DFQATT and SNEGSKA (reference sequence). This CDR3 contains 13 residues.

V is TRBV20-1 and J is TRBJ2-7; TRBD1 is a possible D gene (6 bases). The sequenced sample was sorted CD4+, CD8+, or CD8+CD57+ T cells (not recorded which) from PBMCs. This TCR was recovered from a human donor with aplastic anemia. The CDR3 region has the DNA TGCAGTGCTAGGGGGGCAGGCCACTACGAGCAGTACTTC. It specifies CSARGAGHYEQYF.